A selection of T cell receptor beta chains follows, all from one sample in a study of blood T cells in healthy people across ages. TCRdb re-analysed the 5' RACE reads in MiXCR, keeping a single row per CDR3 protein. The table lists over a million distinct CDR3 sequences, 55% to 75% of them singletons, with over 6.5% in the top ten. Sequenced input: blood. All receptors derive from a man aged 18 to 29 in good health. Both conserved end residues are part of each CDR3.

>TRBV7-9|TRBJ2-5
CASTISGQVETQYF
>TRBV5-1|TRBJ2-7
CASSGGDSLYEQYF
>TRBV27|TRBJ2-3
CASSSGQGSDTQYF
>TRBV6-6|TRBJ1-2
CASSYSTGQGENGYTF
>TRBV28|TRBJ2-5
CASSSTGQGRETQYF
>TRBV28|TRBJ1-2
CASSLLPGRFVGYTF
>TRBV10-3|TRBJ1-1
CAISQDTEAFF
>TRBV6-2/TRBV6-3|NA
CASSYAVPSPYEQYF
>TRBV28|TRBJ1-4
CASTLTATNEKLFF
>TRBV20-1|TRBJ2-5
CSALYQVEETQYF
>TRBV25-1|TRBJ1-1
CASSEYGTSNTEAFF
>TRBV6-2/TRBV6-3|TRBJ1-1
CASSYPDHRGPTEAFF
>TRBV12-3/TRBV12-4|TRBJ2-7
CASSPTPRTSSYEQYF
>TRBV27|TRBJ2-3
CASSRRTSGGSTDTQYF
>TRBV28|TRBJ2-7
CASSPPDGQGYSYEQYF
>TRBV27|TRBJ1-2
CASSLSRQGGGYTF
>TRBV7-6|TRBJ2-3
CASSLAIGGDTQYF
>TRBV5-6|TRBJ1-5
CAAPLGIQPQHF
>TRBV10-2|NA
CASSEGPSEQYF
>TRBV7-2|TRBJ1-2
CASSLVGDRGHGYTF
>TRBV4-1|TRBJ2-3
CASSQFSGDPTDTQYF
>TRBV27|NA
CASSFSDSSNQPQYF
>TRBV7-2|TRBJ2-4
CASSSEQSTSKNIQYF
>TRBV29-1|TRBJ1-1
CSVVERMGTEAFF
>TRBV29-1|TRBJ2-7
CSVEAAEVPPGLAHPYEQYF
>TRBV27|TRBJ1-2
CASSLSESRNYGYTF
>TRBV4-1|TRBJ1-5
CASSQVGGTGKQPQHF
>TRBV7-2|TRBJ2-2
CASSLAMTGELFF
>TRBV3-1|TRBJ2-7
CASSQEINAYEQYF
>TRBV25-1|TRBJ1-1
CASSDRMGTGMTEAFF
>TRBV7-2|TRBJ2-1
CASSIAGGPNNEQFF
>TRBV6-5|TRBJ2-7
CASSYSPWREISWVSYEQYF
>TRBV11-2|TRBJ2-4
CASSLQRDYVQYF
>TRBV20-1|TRBJ2-7
CSARGASGNSYEQYF
>TRBV6-5|TRBJ2-7
CASSPVPRQEQYF
>TRBV28|TRBJ2-3
CASSKERGARTDTQYF
>TRBV4-1|TRBJ2-1
CASSHPPQGQKGNEQFF
>TRBV7-2|TRBJ1-4
CASSFLPGDEKLFF
>TRBV25-1|TRBJ2-1
CASSGRGTVLNEQFF
>TRBV14|TRBJ2-3
CASSQDRSHPGDTQYF
>TRBV4-2|TRBJ1-1
CASRTLRGTNTEAFF
>TRBV4-1|TRBJ1-5
CASSQDEGNQPQHF
>TRBV19|TRBJ1-1
CASSRTDENTEAFF
>TRBV6-5|NA
CASSYMRGGYEQYF
>TRBV25-1|TRBJ1-2
CASSESQNYGYTF
>TRBV29-1|TRBJ2-3
CSVLAGSSTDTQYF
>TRBV29-1|TRBJ1-3
CSVGETGNTIYF
>TRBV28|TRBJ1-6
CASRGDLSSYNSPLHF
>TRBV6-2/TRBV6-3|TRBJ1-6
CASSRDNRPSPLHF
>TRBV2|NA
CASSEGIAGGIPYEQYF
>TRBV28|TRBJ1-6
CASRKGGILSSYNSPLHF